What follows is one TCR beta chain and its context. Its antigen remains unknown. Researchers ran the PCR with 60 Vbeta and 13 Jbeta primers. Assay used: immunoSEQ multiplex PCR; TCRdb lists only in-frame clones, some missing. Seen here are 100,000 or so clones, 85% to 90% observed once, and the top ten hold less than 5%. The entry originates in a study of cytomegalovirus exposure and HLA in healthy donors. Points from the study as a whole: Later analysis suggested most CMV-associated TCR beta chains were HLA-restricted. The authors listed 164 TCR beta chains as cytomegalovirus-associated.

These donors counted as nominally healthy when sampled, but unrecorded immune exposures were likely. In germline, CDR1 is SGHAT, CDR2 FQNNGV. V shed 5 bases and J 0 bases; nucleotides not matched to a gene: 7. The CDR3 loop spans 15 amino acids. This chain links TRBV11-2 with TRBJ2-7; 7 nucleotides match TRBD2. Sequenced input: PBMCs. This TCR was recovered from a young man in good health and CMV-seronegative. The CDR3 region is CASSPMGGVSYEQYF. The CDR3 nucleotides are TGTGCCAGCAGCCCGATGGGGGGGGTCTCCTACGAGCAGTACTTC.